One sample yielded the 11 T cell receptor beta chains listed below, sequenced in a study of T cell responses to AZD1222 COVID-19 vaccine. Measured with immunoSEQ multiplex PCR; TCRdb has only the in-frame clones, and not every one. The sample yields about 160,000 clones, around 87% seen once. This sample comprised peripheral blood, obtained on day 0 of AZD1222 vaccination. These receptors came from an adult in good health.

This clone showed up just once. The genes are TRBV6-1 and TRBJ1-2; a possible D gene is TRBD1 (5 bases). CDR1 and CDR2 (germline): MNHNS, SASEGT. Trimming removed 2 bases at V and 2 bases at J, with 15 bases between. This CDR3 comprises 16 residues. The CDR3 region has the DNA TGTGCCAGCAGTGAATTGTGGGAGGGGTCAAACTATGGCTACACCTTC. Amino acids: CASSELWEGSNYGYTF.

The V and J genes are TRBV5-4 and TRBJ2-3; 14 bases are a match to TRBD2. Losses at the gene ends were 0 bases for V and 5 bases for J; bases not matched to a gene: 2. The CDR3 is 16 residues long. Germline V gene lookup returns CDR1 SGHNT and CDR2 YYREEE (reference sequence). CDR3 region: CASSLGLAGGQDTQYF. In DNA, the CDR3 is TGTGCCAGCAGCTTGGGACTAGCGGGGGGGCAAGATACGCAGTATTTT.

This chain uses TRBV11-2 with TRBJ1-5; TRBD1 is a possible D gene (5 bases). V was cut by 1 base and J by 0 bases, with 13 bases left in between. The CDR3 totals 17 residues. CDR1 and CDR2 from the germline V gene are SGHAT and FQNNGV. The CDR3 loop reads CASSLGQIFHSNQPQHF. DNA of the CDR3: TGTGCCAGCAGCTTAGGACAGATCTTTCATAGCAATCAGCCCCAGCATTTT.

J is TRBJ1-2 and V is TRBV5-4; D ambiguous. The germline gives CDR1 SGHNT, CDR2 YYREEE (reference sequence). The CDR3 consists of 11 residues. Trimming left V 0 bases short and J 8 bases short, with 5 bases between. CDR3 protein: CASSLARGYTF. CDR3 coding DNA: TGTGCCAGCAGCTTGGCGCGGGGCTACACCTTC.

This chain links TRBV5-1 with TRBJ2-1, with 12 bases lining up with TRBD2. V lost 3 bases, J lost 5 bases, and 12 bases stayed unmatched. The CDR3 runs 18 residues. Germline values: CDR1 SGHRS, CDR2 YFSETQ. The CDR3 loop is CASSSLAGGTTVNNEQFF. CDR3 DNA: TGCGCCAGCAGCTCACTAGCGGGGGGCACCACAGTTAACAATGAGCAGTTCTTC.

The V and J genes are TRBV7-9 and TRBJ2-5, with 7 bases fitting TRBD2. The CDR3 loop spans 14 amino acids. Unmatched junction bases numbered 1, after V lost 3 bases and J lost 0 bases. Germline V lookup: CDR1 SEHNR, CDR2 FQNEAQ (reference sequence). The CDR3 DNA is TGTGCCAGCAGCTTCGGGGGGAACCAAGAGACCCAGTACTTC. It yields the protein CASSFGGNQETQYF.

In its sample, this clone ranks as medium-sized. The DNA for the CDR3 is TGTGCCAGCAGTTACAAAGAGACAGATACGCAGTATTTT. Residues: CASSYKETDTQYF. The chain employs TRBV6-2 or TRBV6-3 and TRBJ2-3; D gene uncertain. With 2 bases removed from V and 3 bases from J, the gap between germline ends came to 6 bases. The CDR3 is 13 amino acids. Germline V CDR1 and CDR2: MNHEY, SVGEGT.

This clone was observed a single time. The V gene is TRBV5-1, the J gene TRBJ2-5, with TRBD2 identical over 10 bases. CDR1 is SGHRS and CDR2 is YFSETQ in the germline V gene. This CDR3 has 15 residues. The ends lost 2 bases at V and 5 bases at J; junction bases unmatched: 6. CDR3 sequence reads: CASSLLAGLGETQYF. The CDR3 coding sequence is TGCGCCAGCAGCTTACTAGCGGGGTTAGGTGAGACCCAGTACTTC.

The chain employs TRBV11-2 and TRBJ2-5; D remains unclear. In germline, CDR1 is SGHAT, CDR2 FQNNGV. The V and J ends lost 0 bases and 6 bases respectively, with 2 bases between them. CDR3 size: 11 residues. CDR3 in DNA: TGTGCCAGCAGCTTAGAAAAGACCCAGTACTTC. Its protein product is CASSLEKTQYF.

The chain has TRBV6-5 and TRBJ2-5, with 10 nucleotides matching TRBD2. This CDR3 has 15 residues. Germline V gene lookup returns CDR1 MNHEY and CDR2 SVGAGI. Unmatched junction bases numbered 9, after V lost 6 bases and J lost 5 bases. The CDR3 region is CASSNSGGTSETQYF. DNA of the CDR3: TGTGCCAGCAGCAATAGCGGGGGGACGTCGGAGACCCAGTACTTC.

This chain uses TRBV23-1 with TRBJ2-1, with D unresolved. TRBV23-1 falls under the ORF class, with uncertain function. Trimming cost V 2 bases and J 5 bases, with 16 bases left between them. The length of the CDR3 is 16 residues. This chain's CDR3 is CASSQGPKLPHNEQFF. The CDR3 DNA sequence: TGCGCCAGCAGTCAAGGCCCCAAACTTCCCCACAATGAGCAGTTCTTC.